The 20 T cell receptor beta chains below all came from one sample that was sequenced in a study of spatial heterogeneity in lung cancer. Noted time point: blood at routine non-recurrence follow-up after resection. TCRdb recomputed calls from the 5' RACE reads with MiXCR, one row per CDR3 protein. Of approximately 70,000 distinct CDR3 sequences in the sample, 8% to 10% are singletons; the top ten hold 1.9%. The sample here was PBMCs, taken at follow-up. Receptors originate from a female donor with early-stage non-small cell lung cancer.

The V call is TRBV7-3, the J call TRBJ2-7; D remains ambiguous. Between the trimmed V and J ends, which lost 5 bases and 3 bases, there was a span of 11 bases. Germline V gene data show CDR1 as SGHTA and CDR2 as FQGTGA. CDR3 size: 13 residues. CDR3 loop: CASSLGESYEQYF. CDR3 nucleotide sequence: TGTGCCAGCAGCCTTGGAGAGAGCTACGAGCAGTACTTC.

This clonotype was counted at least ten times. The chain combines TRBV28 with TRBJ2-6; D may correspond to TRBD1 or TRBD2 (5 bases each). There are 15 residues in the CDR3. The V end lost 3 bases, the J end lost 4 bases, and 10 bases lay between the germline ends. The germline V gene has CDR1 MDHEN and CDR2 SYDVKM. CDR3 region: CASSLSGTGANVLTF. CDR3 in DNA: TGTGCCAGCAGTTTGTCAGGGACCGGGGCCAACGTCCTGACTTTC.

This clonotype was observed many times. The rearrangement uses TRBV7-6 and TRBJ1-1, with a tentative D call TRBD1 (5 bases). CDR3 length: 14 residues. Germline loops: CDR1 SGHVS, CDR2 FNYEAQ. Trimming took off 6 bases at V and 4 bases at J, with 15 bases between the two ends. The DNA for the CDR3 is TGTGCCAGCAGACGGTCAGGGACCGGCACTGAAGCTTTCTTT. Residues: CASRRSGTGTEAFF.

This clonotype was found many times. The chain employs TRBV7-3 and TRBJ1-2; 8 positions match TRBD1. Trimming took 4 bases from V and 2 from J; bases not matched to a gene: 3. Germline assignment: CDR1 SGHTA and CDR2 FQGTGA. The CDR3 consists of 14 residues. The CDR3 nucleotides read TGTGCCAGCAGCTCCACAGGGGGAAACTATGGCTACACCTTC. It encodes CASSSTGGNYGYTF.

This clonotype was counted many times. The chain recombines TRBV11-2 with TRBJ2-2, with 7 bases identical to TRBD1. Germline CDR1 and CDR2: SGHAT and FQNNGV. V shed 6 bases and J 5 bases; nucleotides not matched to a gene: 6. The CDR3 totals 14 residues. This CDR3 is CASRGGRRTGELFF. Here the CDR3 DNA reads TGTGCCAGCAGAGGGGGCCGAAGGACCGGGGAGCTGTTTTTT.

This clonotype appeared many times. The CDR3, as DNA: TGTGCCAGCAGCGAAGGACTAGCGGTGAGCACAGATACGCAGTATTTT. This encodes CASSEGLAVSTDTQYF. This chain links TRBV7-3 with TRBJ2-3, with 10 bases lining up with TRBD2. This CDR3 has 16 amino acids. With 5 bases clipped from V and 0 bases from J, the junction kept 5 bases outside the gene matches. Germline-derived CDR1 and CDR2 are SGHTA and FQGTGA.

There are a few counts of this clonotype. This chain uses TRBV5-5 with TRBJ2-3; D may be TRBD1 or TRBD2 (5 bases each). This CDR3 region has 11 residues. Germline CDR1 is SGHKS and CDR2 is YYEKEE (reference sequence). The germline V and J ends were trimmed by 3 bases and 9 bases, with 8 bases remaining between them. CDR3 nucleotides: TGTGCCAGCAGCTCCGGGACGACGCAGTATTTT. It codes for CASSSGTTQYF.

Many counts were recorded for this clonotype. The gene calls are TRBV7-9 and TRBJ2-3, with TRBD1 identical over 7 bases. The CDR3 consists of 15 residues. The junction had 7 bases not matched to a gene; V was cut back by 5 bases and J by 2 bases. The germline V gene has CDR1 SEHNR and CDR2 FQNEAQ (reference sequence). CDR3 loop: CASSLETGNTDTQYF. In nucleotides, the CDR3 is TGTGCCAGCAGCCTCGAGACAGGGAACACAGATACGCAGTATTTT.

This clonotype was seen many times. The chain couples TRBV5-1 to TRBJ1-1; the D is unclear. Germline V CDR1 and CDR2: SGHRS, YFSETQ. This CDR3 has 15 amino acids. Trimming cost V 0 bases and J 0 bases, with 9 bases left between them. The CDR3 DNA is TGCGCCAGCAGCTTGGGGGCTCAAATGAACACTGAAGCTTTCTTT. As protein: CASSLGAQMNTEAFF.

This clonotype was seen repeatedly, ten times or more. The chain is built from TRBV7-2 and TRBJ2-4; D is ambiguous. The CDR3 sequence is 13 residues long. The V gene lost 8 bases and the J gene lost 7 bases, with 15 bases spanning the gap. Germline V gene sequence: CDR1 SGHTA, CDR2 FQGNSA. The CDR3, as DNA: TGTGCCAGCTCTGGCCCTTCGGGCAACATTCAGTACTTC. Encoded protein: CASSGPSGNIQYF.

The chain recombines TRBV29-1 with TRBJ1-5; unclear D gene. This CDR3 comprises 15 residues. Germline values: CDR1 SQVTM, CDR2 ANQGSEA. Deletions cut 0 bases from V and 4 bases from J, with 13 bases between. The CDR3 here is CSVEDLPLINQPQHF. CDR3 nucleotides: TGCAGCGTTGAAGATCTTCCACTGATTAATCAGCCCCAGCATTTT.

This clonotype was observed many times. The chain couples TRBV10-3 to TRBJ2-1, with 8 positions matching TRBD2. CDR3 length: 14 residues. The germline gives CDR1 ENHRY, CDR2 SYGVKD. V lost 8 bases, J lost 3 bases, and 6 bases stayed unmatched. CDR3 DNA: TGTGCCATCGATGTAGCGGGAAACTACAATGAGCAGTTCTTC. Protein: CAIDVAGNYNEQFF.

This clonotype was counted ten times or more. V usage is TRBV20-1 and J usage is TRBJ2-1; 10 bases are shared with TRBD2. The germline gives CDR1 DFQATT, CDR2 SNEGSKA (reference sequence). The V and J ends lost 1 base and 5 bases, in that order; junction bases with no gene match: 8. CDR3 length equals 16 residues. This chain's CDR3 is CSARGPGLAANNEQFF. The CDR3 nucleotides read TGCAGTGCTAGAGGCCCCGGACTAGCGGCAAACAATGAGCAGTTCTTC.

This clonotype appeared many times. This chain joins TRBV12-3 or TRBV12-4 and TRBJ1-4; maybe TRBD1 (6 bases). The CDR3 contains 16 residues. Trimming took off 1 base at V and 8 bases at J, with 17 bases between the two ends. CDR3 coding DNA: TGTGCCAGCAGTTTAGGGGCAGGGGATTTTGGAGAAAAACTGTTTTTT. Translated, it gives CASSLGAGDFGEKLFF.

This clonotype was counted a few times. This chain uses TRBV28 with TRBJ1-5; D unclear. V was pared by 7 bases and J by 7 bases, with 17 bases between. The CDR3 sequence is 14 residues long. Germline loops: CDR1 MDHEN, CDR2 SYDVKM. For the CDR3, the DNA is TGTGCCAGCAATAAAAGGTGGGGTTTCCAGCCCCAGCATTTT. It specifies CASNKRWGFQPQHF.

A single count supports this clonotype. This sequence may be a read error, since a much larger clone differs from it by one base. Written as DNA, the CDR3 is TGTGCCAGCAGTTACTCGCGGAGGGAGAATCAGCCCCAGCATTTT. Protein product: CASSYSRRENQPQHF. The V gene is TRBV6-5, the J gene TRBJ1-5, with D unclear. Trimming shortened V by 0 bases and J by 4 bases, and 10 bases separated the two germline ends. CDR1 and CDR2 from the germline V gene are MNHEY and SVGAGI. This CDR3 spans 15 amino acids.

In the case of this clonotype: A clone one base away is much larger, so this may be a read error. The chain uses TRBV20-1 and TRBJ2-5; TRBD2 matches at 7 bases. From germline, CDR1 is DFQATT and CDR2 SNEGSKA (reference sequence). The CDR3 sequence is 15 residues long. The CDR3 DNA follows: TGCAGTGCTAGCTCCGGTGCGGGAGAGTCAGAGACCCAGCACTTC. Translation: CSASSGAGESETQHF.

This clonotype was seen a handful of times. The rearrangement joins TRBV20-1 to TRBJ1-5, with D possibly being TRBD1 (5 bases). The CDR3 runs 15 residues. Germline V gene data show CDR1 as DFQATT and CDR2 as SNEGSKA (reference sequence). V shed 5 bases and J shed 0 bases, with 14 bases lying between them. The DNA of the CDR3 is TGCAGTGCTGCCCCCGGGGCAAATAGCAATCAGCCCCAGCATTTT. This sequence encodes CSAAPGANSNQPQHF.

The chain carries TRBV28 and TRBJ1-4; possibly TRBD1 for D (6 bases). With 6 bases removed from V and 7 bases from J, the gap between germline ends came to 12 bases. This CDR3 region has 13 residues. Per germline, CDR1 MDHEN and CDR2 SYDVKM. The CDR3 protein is CASRQGGGEKLFF. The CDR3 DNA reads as TGTGCCAGCAGACAGGGCGGGGGTGAAAAACTGTTTTTT.

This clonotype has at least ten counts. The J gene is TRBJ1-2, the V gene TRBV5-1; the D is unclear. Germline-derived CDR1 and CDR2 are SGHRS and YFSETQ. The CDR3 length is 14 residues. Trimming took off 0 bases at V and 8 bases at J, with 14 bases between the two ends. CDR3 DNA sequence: TGCGCCAGCAGCTTGGAGAACCCCTGGACCGGCTACACCTTC. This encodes CASSLENPWTGYTF.